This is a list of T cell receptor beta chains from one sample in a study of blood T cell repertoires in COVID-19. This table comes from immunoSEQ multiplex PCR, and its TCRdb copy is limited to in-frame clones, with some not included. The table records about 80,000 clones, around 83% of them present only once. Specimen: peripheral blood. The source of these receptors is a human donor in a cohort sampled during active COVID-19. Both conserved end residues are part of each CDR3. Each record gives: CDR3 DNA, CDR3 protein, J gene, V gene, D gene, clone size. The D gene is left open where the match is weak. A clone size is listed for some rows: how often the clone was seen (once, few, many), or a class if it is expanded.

DNA: TGTGCCAGCAAGAGGGAGGGCGAGCAGTACTTC; CDR3: CASKREGEQYF; J: TRBJ2-7; V: TRBV2; D: TRBD2; size: -
DNA: TGTGCCAGCAGCTTATATAGGGAGACAGATACGCAGTATTTT; CDR3: CASSLYRETDTQYF; J: TRBJ2-3; V: TRBV7-6; D: -; size: -
DNA: TGTGCCAGCAGTCCCCTAATCGCCTATGGCTACACCTTC; CDR3: CASSPLIAYGYTF; J: TRBJ1-2; V: TRBV6-6; D: -; size: -
DNA: TGTGCCAGCAGCTTGGATGAGACAGGGGGCAGAAAAAAACTGTTTTTT; CDR3: CASSLDETGGRKKLFF; J: TRBJ1-4; V: TRBV11-2; D: TRBD1; size: -
DNA: TGTGCCACCAGTGATTGGGGCGGAGAAGAGACCCAGTACTTC; CDR3: CATSDWGGEETQYF; J: TRBJ2-5; V: TRBV24-1; D: -; size: -
DNA: TGTGTGACCCGGGACAGGGGCGGCTCTGGGGCCAACGTCCTGACTTTC; CDR3: CVTRDRGGSGANVLTF; J: TRBJ2-6; V: TRBV28; D: TRBD1; size: -
DNA: TGTGCCAGCAGTTACGTAAGCGGAGCGGGGGGCGAGCAGTACTTC; CDR3: CASSYVSGAGGEQYF; J: TRBJ2-7; V: TRBV6-2/TRBV6-3; D: TRBD2; size: -
DNA: TGTGCCAGCAGTTACCATAGGAACACTGAAGCTTTCTTT; CDR3: CASSYHRNTEAFF; J: TRBJ1-1; V: TRBV5-8; D: -; size: once
DNA: TGTGCCAGCGTGCCAACCTGGACAGGGGGAGTTGGCTACACCTTC; CDR3: CASVPTWTGGVGYTF; J: TRBJ1-2; V: TRBV7-9; D: TRBD1; size: -
DNA: TGTGCCAGCAGCTTCAAAAACTACCGCACAGATACGCAGTATTTT; CDR3: CASSFKNYRTDTQYF; J: TRBJ2-3; V: TRBV11-2; D: -; size: once
DNA: TGTGCCACCAGTGATTACAGGGGTGGTCCCGACGTCCTGACTTTC; CDR3: CATSDYRGGPDVLTF; J: TRBJ2-6; V: TRBV24-1; D: TRBD1; size: once
DNA: TGTGCCAGCAGCCTCCGGGACAGGGGTACAGATACGCAGTATTTT; CDR3: CASSLRDRGTDTQYF; J: TRBJ2-3; V: TRBV3-1/TRBV3-2; D: TRBD1; size: -
DNA: TGTGCCAGCAGTTTAGGGACAGGGGAGACGGAGACCCAGTACTTC; CDR3: CASSLGTGETETQYF; J: TRBJ2-5; V: TRBV28; D: TRBD1; size: -
DNA: TGTGCCACCAGTGACCTAGCGGGAGGGCCCGATGAGCAGTTCTTC; CDR3: CATSDLAGGPDEQFF; J: TRBJ2-1; V: TRBV24-1; D: TRBD2; size: -
DNA: TGTGCCAGCAGATTACAGGGGCGGGAGACCCAGTACTTC; CDR3: CASRLQGRETQYF; J: TRBJ2-5; V: TRBV28; D: TRBD1; size: -
DNA: TGTGCCAGCAAGGAGGCCTTACCGGTGTATGGCTACACCTTC; CDR3: CASKEALPVYGYTF; J: TRBJ1-2; V: TRBV5-6; D: -; size: -
DNA: TGCGCCAGCAGCCCGGGGGGCGGTGGGGCCAACGTCCTGACTTTC; CDR3: CASSPGGGGANVLTF; J: TRBJ2-6; V: TRBV5-1; D: -; size: -
DNA: TGTGCCACCAGTGGTCCGGGACAGGGTAGTCAGCCCCAGCATTTT; CDR3: CATSGPGQGSQPQHF; J: TRBJ1-5; V: TRBV24-1; D: TRBD1; size: -
DNA: TGTGCCAGCAGTGAAGCGCTTCGTACAGGGGTATCACCCCTCCACTTT; CDR3: CASSEALRTGVSPLHF; J: TRBJ1-6; V: TRBV6-1; D: TRBD1; size: -
DNA: TGTGCCAGCAGTTACTCGTCAGGGGGCACAGAGACCCAGTACTTC; CDR3: CASSYSSGGTETQYF; J: TRBJ2-5; V: TRBV6-5; D: TRBD1; size: -
DNA: TGCGCCAGCAGCCAACGCGGGACAGGGGGCACCGGGGAGCTGTTTTTT; CDR3: CASSQRGTGGTGELFF; J: TRBJ2-2; V: TRBV4-1; D: TRBD1; size: -
DNA: TGTGCCAGCAGCTTAAGGGGGGGGGCAGACGAGCAGTACTTC; CDR3: CASSLRGGADEQYF; J: TRBJ2-7; V: TRBV7-6; D: -; size: -
DNA: TGTGCCAGCAGGTATCCGGGACAGGGCGATTCACCCCTCCACTTT; CDR3: CASRYPGQGDSPLHF; J: TRBJ1-6; V: TRBV6-5; D: TRBD1; size: once
DNA: TGTGCCAGCAGTGAAGGGGGGGCAGGGGGCCGGAAACTGTTTTTT; CDR3: CASSEGGAGGRKLFF; J: TRBJ1-4; V: TRBV6-1; D: TRBD1; size: once
DNA: TGTGCCTGGGCCACCTCAGGGAATGGCTACACCTTC; CDR3: CAWATSGNGYTF; J: TRBJ1-2; V: TRBV30; D: -; size: -
DNA: TGTGCCAGCAGCCGCGGCGGAACCGGGGAGCTGTTTTTT; CDR3: CASSRGGTGELFF; J: TRBJ2-2; V: TRBV7-9; D: -; size: -
DNA: TGTGCCAGCATTACGGACAGGGTCCTCCACTTT; CDR3: CASITDRVLHF; J: TRBJ1-6; V: TRBV21-1; D: -; size: -
DNA: TGTGCCCCCCAGGCAAATCAGCCCCAGCATTTT; CDR3: CAPQANQPQHF; J: TRBJ1-5; V: TRBV6-1; D: -; size: -
DNA: TGTGCCAGCAGCCTGGGCCGGGACAGGCGCACAGATACGCAGTATTTT; CDR3: CASSLGRDRRTDTQYF; J: TRBJ2-3; V: TRBV7-3; D: TRBD1; size: few
DNA: TGTGCCAGCTCGACGACAGGGGGCGGGGAGACCCAGTACTTC; CDR3: CASSTTGGGETQYF; J: TRBJ2-5; V: TRBV19; D: TRBD1; size: -
DNA: TGTGCCACCAGCAGAGGAGCGCGGGGGGGTCAAGAGACCCAGTACTTC; CDR3: CATSRGARGGQETQYF; J: TRBJ2-5; V: TRBV15; D: TRBD2; size: -
DNA: TGCGCCAGCAGCTCCCAGGACGGTCGGAGGGACATTCAGTACTTC; CDR3: CASSSQDGRRDIQYF; J: TRBJ2-4; V: TRBV5-1; D: -; size: -
DNA: TGTGCCAGCAGCTTGGGCGGCCCTGAAGCTTTCTTT; CDR3: CASSLGGPEAFF; J: TRBJ1-1; V: TRBV5-6; D: -; size: -
DNA: TGTGCCAGCAGTTCGGACAGTAATAGCAATCAGCCCCAGCATTTT; CDR3: CASSSDSNSNQPQHF; J: TRBJ1-5; V: TRBV27; D: -; size: -
DNA: TGTGCCAGCAGTACAGGGGTCTATGGCTACACCTTC; CDR3: CASSTGVYGYTF; J: TRBJ1-2; V: TRBV2; D: TRBD1; size: -
DNA: TGTGCCAGCAGCTCCACAGGGAAAGGACAGCCCCAGCATTTT; CDR3: CASSSTGKGQPQHF; J: TRBJ1-5; V: TRBV7-9; D: -; size: -
DNA: TGTGCCAGCATACTACAGGGGGCCGGGCAAGAGACCCAGTACTTC; CDR3: CASILQGAGQETQYF; J: TRBJ2-5; V: TRBV28; D: TRBD1; size: -
DNA: TGTGCCAGCAGCCACGCTAGCGGGAGAGGGGAGCTGTTTTTT; CDR3: CASSHASGRGELFF; J: TRBJ2-2; V: TRBV3-1/TRBV3-2; D: TRBD2; size: -
DNA: TGTGCCACCAGTGATCAACAGGGGATAAACACCGGGGAGCTGTTTTTT; CDR3: CATSDQQGINTGELFF; J: TRBJ2-2; V: TRBV24-1; D: TRBD1; size: -
DNA: TGTGCCAGCACCCTTGAGGTCGATGCCTCCTACGAGCAGTACTTC; CDR3: CASTLEVDASYEQYF; J: TRBJ2-7; V: TRBV28; D: -; size: -
DNA: TGCGCCAGCAGGACTAGCGGGGGGGCCCAAGAGACCCAGTACTTC; CDR3: CASRTSGGAQETQYF; J: TRBJ2-5; V: TRBV5-1; D: TRBD2; size: once
DNA: TGTGCCAGCTCTCCTACTAGCGAAACCTACGAGCAGTACTTC; CDR3: CASSPTSETYEQYF; J: TRBJ2-7; V: TRBV18; D: TRBD2; size: -
DNA: TGTGCCAGCAGCGTAGGTCCGGTACCCGGAAACACCATATATTTT; CDR3: CASSVGPVPGNTIYF; J: TRBJ1-3; V: TRBV7-6; D: -; size: -
DNA: TGCGCCAGCAGCATGACTCCTTCCGAGACCCAGTACTTC; CDR3: CASSMTPSETQYF; J: TRBJ2-5; V: TRBV5-1; D: -; size: -
DNA: TGTGCCAGCAGCTTAGCGGGGGAGAACACCGGGGAGCTGTTTTTT; CDR3: CASSLAGENTGELFF; J: TRBJ2-2; V: TRBV11-3; D: -; size: once
DNA: TGTGCCAGCAGTTTAGGAGCGAGGGATACGCAGTATTTT; CDR3: CASSLGARDTQYF; J: TRBJ2-3; V: TRBV12-3/TRBV12-4; D: -; size: -
DNA: TGTGCCAGCTCACCTGGGGACAGGGATACCGGAAACACCATATATTTT; CDR3: CASSPGDRDTGNTIYF; J: TRBJ1-3; V: TRBV18; D: TRBD1; size: -
DNA: TGTGCCAGCAGCCATCCAGCGTTGAGCACCGGGGAGCTGTTTTTT; CDR3: CASSHPALSTGELFF; J: TRBJ2-2; V: TRBV3-1/TRBV3-2; D: -; size: -
DNA: TGTGCCTGGAGTGGGGACAGGGGGCGAGGGTACACTGAAGCTTTCTTT; CDR3: CAWSGDRGRGYTEAFF; J: TRBJ1-1; V: TRBV30; D: TRBD1; size: -
DNA: TGCGCCAGCAGCCTAAGAACTAGCGGGGGCTCCTACGAGCAGTACTTC; CDR3: CASSLRTSGGSYEQYF; J: TRBJ2-7; V: TRBV4-1; D: TRBD2; size: -
DNA: TGTGCCCGATGGGGACAAATGAACACTGAAGCTTTCTTT; CDR3: CARWGQMNTEAFF; J: TRBJ1-1; V: TRBV10-3; D: -; size: -
DNA: TGTGCCAGCAGTTTGACTATCAACACCGGGGAGCTGTTTTTT; CDR3: CASSLTINTGELFF; J: TRBJ2-2; V: TRBV2; D: -; size: -
DNA: TGTGCCAGTAGTCTCCGACTAGTAGGGGGCACAGATACGCAGTATTTT; CDR3: CASSLRLVGGTDTQYF; J: TRBJ2-3; V: TRBV19; D: -; size: few
DNA: TGTGCCAGCAGCCCGAGGGCTAATGAAAAACTGTTTTTT; CDR3: CASSPRANEKLFF; J: TRBJ1-4; V: TRBV5-4; D: -; size: -
DNA: TGTGCCAGCTCACCGTTGGGCCAGGCGAATGAAAAACTGTTTTTT; CDR3: CASSPLGQANEKLFF; J: TRBJ1-4; V: TRBV18; D: -; size: -
DNA: TGCAGCGTTCGTAGTGATACGCAGTATTTT; CDR3: CSVRSDTQYF; J: TRBJ2-3; V: TRBV29-1; D: -; size: -
DNA: TGCAGCGTTGAGGGTGGGAGTGGGGCAGATACGCAGTATTTT; CDR3: CSVEGGSGADTQYF; J: TRBJ2-3; V: TRBV29-1; D: -; size: -